This T cell receptor (beta chain) was identified during a study of response to subunit inactivated influenza vaccine. TCRdb re-derived calls from the RT-PCR reads in MiXCR, one entry per CDR3 protein. The sample records 700,000 to 800,000 distinct CDR3 sequences, around a sixth being singletons. This clonotype was obtained from a man aged 45-65 years who received an inactivated influenza vaccine. The sequenced sample was PBMCs from blood, obtained 5 days after vaccination.

The CDR3 DNA reads as TGTGCCAGCAGTTTTCCGGGACAGGGGCCCGGGGAGCTGTTTTTT. Amino acids: CASSFPGQGPGELFF. The rearrangement uses TRBV12-3 or TRBV12-4 and TRBJ2-2, with TRBD1 identical over 10 bases. This CDR3 has 15 amino acids. With V trimmed by 3 bases and J by 6 bases, 4 bases remained unmatched.